One and the same sample provided the 27 T cell receptor beta chains below, sequenced in a study of T cells after yellow fever vaccination. TCRdb used MiXCR to reprocess the 5' RACE reads, holding one entry per CDR3 protein. This table has some 220,000 distinct CDR3 sequences, less than 3.5% appearing once. Sequenced material: CD4+ T cells sorted from PBMCs, taken 10 days after the yellow fever booster vaccination. All receptors come from a man younger than 35 who received the YFV17D yellow fever vaccine.

The chain is built from TRBV5-1 and TRBJ1-2; 8 nucleotides agree with TRBD1. Germline loops: CDR1 SGHRS, CDR2 YFSETQ. The V gene end was trimmed by 4 bases and the J gene end by 2 bases; junction bases not matched to a gene: 4. This CDR3 is 14 amino acids long. The CDR3 coding sequence is TGCGCCAGCAGCCCGGACAGGGAAAACTATGGCTACACCTTC. It specifies CASSPDRENYGYTF.

The chain carries TRBV20-1 and TRBJ2-1, with 9 bases aligning to TRBD2. This CDR3 has 16 residues. CDR1 is DFQATT and CDR2 is SNEGSKA in the germline V gene (reference sequence). V lost 1 base to trimming and J lost 1 base; unmatched junction nucleotides: 5. The CDR3 sequence is CSARGASGESYNEQFF. CDR3 nucleotides: TGCAGTGCTAGAGGGGCTAGCGGGGAGTCCTACAATGAGCAGTTCTTC.

In this sample, this clonotype turned up many times. This rearrangement joins TRBV15 to TRBJ1-4; no definite D call. V gave up 0 bases and J gave up 6 bases, with 11 bases separating them. The CDR3 covers 15 residues. The germline V gene encodes CDR1 LNHNV and CDR2 YYDKDF (reference sequence). CDR3: CATSRDKGWDEKLFF. The CDR3 bases are TGTGCCACCAGCAGAGATAAGGGCTGGGATGAAAAACTGTTTTTT.

This clonotype showed up many times. The chain combines TRBV7-2 with TRBJ1-1; no reliable D call. CDR1 is SGHTA and CDR2 is FQGNSA in the germline V gene. The CDR3 spans 13 residues. V shed 5 bases and J shed 1 base, with 8 bases lying between them. DNA for the CDR3: TGTGCCAGCAGCCCGCAGACGAACACTGAAGCTTTCTTT. Translated: CASSPQTNTEAFF.

The chain combines TRBV6-2 or TRBV6-3 with TRBJ1-5; no reliable D call. V lost 5 bases to trimming and J lost 3 bases, with 14 bases between them. There are 15 residues in the CDR3. Germline CDR1 MNHEY, CDR2 SVGEGT. This CDR3 reads CASSQGTGHNQPQHF. The CDR3 bases are TGTGCCAGCAGTCAAGGTACCGGGCACAATCAGCCCCAGCATTTT.

This clonotype showed up just a few times. The chain has TRBV29-1 and TRBJ1-1; TRBD1 might be the D (5 bases). The CDR3 consists of 10 residues. Germline values: CDR1 SQVTM, CDR2 ANQGSEA. With 2 bases removed from V and 10 bases from J, the gap between germline ends came to 8 bases. CDR3 residues: CSVERRGAFF. The CDR3 nucleotides are TGCAGCGTTGAAAGGAGGGGAGCTTTCTTT.

This clonotype has at least ten counts. The chain employs TRBV18 and TRBJ2-7; no reliable D call. Germline V gene data show CDR1 as KGHSH and CDR2 as LQKENI. Trimming shortened V by 0 bases and J by 0 bases, and 6 bases separated the two germline ends. This CDR3 contains 14 residues. The DNA for the CDR3 is TGTGCCAGCTCACCACCGGCAGCCTCCTACGAGCAGTACTTC. Translated, it gives CASSPPAASYEQYF.

V and J are TRBV28 and TRBJ2-6; weak D call: TRBD1 (6 bases). V lost 6 bases to trimming and J lost 0 bases, with 21 bases between them. The length of the CDR3 is 19 residues. CDR1 MDHEN and CDR2 SYDVKM come from the germline V gene. The CDR3 nucleotides are TGTGCCAGCAGCCGCCACAGGGTTGGGTGGGACTCTGGGGCCAACGTCCTGACTTTC. It translates to CASSRHRVGWDSGANVLTF.

This clonotype was seen only a few times. This sequence joins TRBV4-3 and TRBJ2-3; D gene unclear. CDR1 is LGHNA and CDR2 is YSLEER in the germline V gene. V was shortened by 0 bases and J by 2 bases, with 9 bases between the two germline ends. The CDR3 sequence is 15 residues long. This CDR3 is CASSQEVADTDTQYF. The CDR3 region has the DNA TGCGCCAGCAGCCAAGAGGTGGCTGACACAGATACGCAGTATTTT.

This clonotype was seen only a few times. The gene calls are TRBV5-1 and TRBJ2-6, with D unclear. V lost 0 bases to trimming and J lost 0 bases, with 4 bases between them. CDR3 length: 15 amino acids. CDR1 and CDR2 from the germline V gene are SGHRS and YFSETQ. The CDR3 bases are TGCGCCAGCAGCTTGGTAGTCTCTGGGGCCAACGTCCTGACTTTC. It specifies CASSLVVSGANVLTF.

This clonotype appeared many times. V is TRBV6-5 and J is TRBJ2-7; 11 bases map to TRBD2. The CDR3 consists of 18 residues. Germline V lookup: CDR1 MNHEY, CDR2 SVGAGI. Trimming took 4 bases from V and 3 from J; bases not matched to a gene: 14. CDR3 nucleotide sequence: TGTGCCAGCAGTTCCGTACAGAGCAGACTAGCGGGGAGCTACGAGCAGTACTTC. Translated: CASSSVQSRLAGSYEQYF.

This clonotype has a count of ten or more. The genes are TRBV7-8 and TRBJ2-2, with TRBD2 as a possible D gene (6 bases). This CDR3 region has 16 residues. The germline CDR1 and CDR2 sequences are SGHVS and FQNEAQ. V lost 5 bases and J lost 7, with 20 bases in between. CDR3 amino acids: CASSPIRRGRSGELFF. The CDR3 DNA is TGTGCCAGCAGCCCTATAAGGAGGGGAAGGAGCGGGGAGCTGTTTTTT.

The chain recombines TRBV4-1 with TRBJ1-5, with D maybe TRBD1 (5 bases). The germline CDR1 and CDR2 sequences are MGHRA and YSYEKL. CDR3 size: 15 residues. V was pared by 6 bases and J by 2 bases, with 14 bases between. The CDR3 nucleotides are TGCGCCAGCAGTCCCTGGGTAGGGGGCAATCAGCCCCAGCATTTT. It encodes CASSPWVGGNQPQHF.

This clonotype showed up just a few times. The rearrangement joins TRBV5-5 to TRBJ1-5; 7 bases agree with TRBD1. Per germline, CDR1 SGHKS and CDR2 YYEKEE (reference sequence). Unmatched junction bases numbered 7, after V lost 4 bases and J lost 0 bases. CDR3 length: 16 residues. Written as DNA, the CDR3 is TGTGCCAGCAGCCGGACGACAGGGTATAGCAATCAGCCCCAGCATTTT. As protein: CASSRTTGYSNQPQHF.

This chain joins TRBV5-1 and TRBJ2-5, with 10 bases lining up with TRBD2. This CDR3 is built from 16 residues. The germline gives CDR1 SGHRS, CDR2 YFSETQ. V lost 4 bases and J lost 5; bases outside the gene matches: 11. The CDR3 coding sequence is TGCGCCAGCAGCCAAGGGACTAGCGAGGGGGGGGAGACCCAGTACTTC. It codes for CASSQGTSEGGETQYF.

This clonotype was seen only a few times. The CDR3: CASSADRVYGYTF. CDR3 coding DNA: TGTGCCAGCAGCGCGGACAGGGTGTATGGCTACACCTTC. The chain has TRBV7-8 and TRBJ1-2, with TRBD1 identical over 8 bases. Per germline, CDR1 SGHVS and CDR2 FQNEAQ. This CDR3 is 13 amino acids long. V shed 5 bases and J 5 bases; nucleotides not matched to a gene: 4. Filled out from reference TRBV7-8 and TRBJ1-2, the complete variable domain reads GAGVSQSPRYKVAKRGQDVALRCDPISGHVSLFWYQQALGQGPEFLTYFQNEAQLDKSGLPSDRFFAERPEGSVSTLKIQRTQQEDSAVYLCASSADRVYGYTFGSGTRLTVV.

This clonotype has ten or more counts. V is TRBV4-1 and J is TRBJ1-1; TRBD1 aligns across 7 bases. This CDR3 contains 14 residues. Germline lookup yields CDR1 MGHRA and CDR2 YSYEKL. Unmatched junction bases numbered 10, after V lost 3 bases and J lost 9 bases. The CDR3 DNA sequence: TGCGCCAGCAGCCACGGAAGGGACAGCCGGAAAGCTTTCTTT. It yields the protein CASSHGRDSRKAFF.

The chain employs TRBV12-3 or TRBV12-4 and TRBJ2-5, with D perhaps TRBD1 (5 bases). Trimming took off 8 bases at V and 5 bases at J, with 15 bases between the two ends. This CDR3 is built from 13 residues. The CDR3 sequence is CASRAGASETQYF. In DNA form, the CDR3 reads TGTGCCAGCCGGGCTGGGGCCTCGGAGACCCAGTACTTC.

V gene TRBV4-3 combines with J gene TRBJ2-6; perhaps TRBD2 as D (6 bases). Looked up from germline, CDR1 is LGHNA and CDR2 is YSLEER. The CDR3 totals 17 residues. V shed 3 bases and J shed 10 bases, with 22 bases lying between them. The CDR3 nucleotides are TGCGCCAGCAGCCAGGACATGCTTAACGGGGCGGGAAACGTCCTGACTTTC. It encodes CASSQDMLNGAGNVLTF.

The genes are TRBV7-9 and TRBJ2-7, with no clear D. The CDR3 is 11 amino acids. Per germline, CDR1 SEHNR and CDR2 FQNEAQ (reference sequence). V shed 5 bases and J shed 5 bases, with 7 bases lying between them. The CDR3 sequence is CASSKSNEQYF. CDR3 DNA: TGTGCCAGCAGCAAAAGTAACGAGCAGTACTTC. The whole variable domain, filled in from reference TRBV7-9 and TRBJ2-7, reads DTGVSQNPRHKITKRGQNVTFRCDPISEHNRLYWYRQTLGQGPEFLTYFQNEAQLEKSRLLSDRFSAERPKGSFSTLEIQRTEQGDSAMYLCASSKSNEQYFGPGTRLTVT.

This clonotype occurred many times. The chain has TRBV2 and TRBJ2-2; possibly TRBD1 for D (6 bases). Germline CDR1 and CDR2: SNHLY and FYNNEI. V was shortened by 4 bases and J by 2 bases, with 11 bases between the two germline ends. This CDR3 has 15 residues. CDR3: CASSVDRINTGELFF. The CDR3 region has the DNA TGTGCCAGCAGTGTGGACAGAATCAACACCGGGGAGCTGTTTTTT.

In this sample, this clonotype turned up many times. This rearrangement joins TRBV6-2 or TRBV6-3 to TRBJ2-3; maybe TRBD2 (5 bases). Germline CDR1 MNHEY, CDR2 SVGEGT. The CDR3 is 13 residues long. Trimming took off 0 bases at V and 9 bases at J, with 10 bases between the two ends. The CDR3 region has the DNA TGTGCCAGCAGTTACTCACCGAGGGTAACGCAGTATTTT. This sequence encodes CASSYSPRVTQYF.

This clonotype was seen more than once but under ten times. V usage is TRBV20-1 and J usage is TRBJ2-1; 9 bases are shared with TRBD1. Unmatched junction bases numbered 10, after V lost 7 bases and J lost 0 bases. CDR1 and CDR2 (germline): DFQATT, SNEGSKA (reference sequence). The CDR3 is made up of 16 amino acids. DNA for the CDR3: TGCAGTGTACAAGGGACAGGGCCTCTCTCCTACAATGAGCAGTTCTTC. Translation gives CSVQGTGPLSYNEQFF.

This clonotype was counted only a few times. This sequence joins TRBV18 and TRBJ2-2; no reliable D call. V was pared by 4 bases and J by 5 bases, with 11 bases between. CDR1 and CDR2 (germline): KGHSH, LQKENI. CDR3 length: 14 residues. The CDR3 sequence: CASSRSFGTGELFF. The DNA for the CDR3 is TGTGCCAGCTCACGTTCCTTTGGAACCGGGGAGCTGTTTTTT.

In this sample, this clonotype turned up a few times. V is TRBV3-1 and J is TRBJ2-5; D is perhaps TRBD2 (6 bases). With 1 base removed from V and 3 bases from J, the gap between germline ends came to 6 bases. CDR1 is LGHDT and CDR2 is YNNKEL in the germline V gene (reference sequence). The CDR3 length is 13 residues. The CDR3 here is CASSQGREETQYF. The CDR3 nucleotides read TGTGCCAGCAGCCAAGGGAGGGAAGAGACCCAGTACTTC.

In its sample, this clonotype was seen many times. The chain carries TRBV5-1 and TRBJ2-3, with TRBD1 as a possible D gene (5 bases). Between the trimmed V and J ends, which lost 4 bases and 4 bases, there was a span of 13 bases. The CDR3 length is 14 residues. Germline CDR1 and CDR2: SGHRS and YFSETQ. CDR3 nucleotide sequence: TGCGCCAGCAGCCCGGCCGGACATCCAGATACGCAGTATTTT. Encoded protein: CASSPAGHPDTQYF. Variable domain in full (rest from reference TRBV5-1 and TRBJ2-3): KAGVTQTPRYLIKTRGQQVTLSCSPISGHRSVSWYQQTPGQGLQFLFEYFSETQRNKGNFPGRFSGRQFSNSRSEMNVSTLELGDSALYLCASSPAGHPDTQYFGPGTRLTVL.

This clonotype was detected many times. The gene calls are TRBV5-1 and TRBJ2-2; D is perhaps TRBD2 (6 bases). Germline CDR1 and CDR2: SGHRS and YFSETQ. The V and J ends lost 6 bases and 1 base respectively, with 13 bases between them. The CDR3 is made up of 15 amino acids. The CDR3 loop reads CASTRGAGNTGELFF. CDR3 coding DNA: TGCGCCAGCACCCGGGGAGCGGGGAACACCGGGGAGCTGTTTTTT.